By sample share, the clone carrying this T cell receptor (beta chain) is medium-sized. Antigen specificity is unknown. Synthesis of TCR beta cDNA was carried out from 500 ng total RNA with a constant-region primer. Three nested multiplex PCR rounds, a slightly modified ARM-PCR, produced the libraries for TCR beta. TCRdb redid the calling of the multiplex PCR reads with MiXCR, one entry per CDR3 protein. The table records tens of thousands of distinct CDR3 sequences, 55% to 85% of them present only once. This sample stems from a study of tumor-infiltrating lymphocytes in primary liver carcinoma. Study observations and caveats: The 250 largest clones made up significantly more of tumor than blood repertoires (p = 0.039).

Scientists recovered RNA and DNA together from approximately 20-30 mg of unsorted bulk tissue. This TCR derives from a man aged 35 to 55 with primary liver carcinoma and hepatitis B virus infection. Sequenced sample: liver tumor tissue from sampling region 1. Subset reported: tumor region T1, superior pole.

The CDR3 reads CASSLEGASSYNEQFF. In nucleotides, the CDR3 is TGTGCCAGCAGCTTGGAGGGGGCAAGCTCCTACAATGAGCAGTTCTTC. This chain connects TRBV5-6 to TRBJ2-1; 7 nucleotides match TRBD1. Trimming took 0 bases from V and 0 from J; bases not matched to a gene: 3. CDR1 and CDR2 (germline): SGHDT, YYEEEE. There are 16 residues in the CDR3. The full variable domain, with the rest looked up from reference TRBV5-6 and TRBJ2-1, is DAGVTQSPTHLIKTRGQQVTLRCSPKSGHDTVSWYQQALGQGPQFIFQYYEEEERQRGNFPDRFSGHQFPNYSSELNVNALLLGDSALYLCASSLEGASSYNEQFFGPGTRLTVL.